This T cell receptor beta chain was documented in a study of T cell responses to AZD1222 COVID-19 vaccine. CDR1 is LNHDA and CDR2 is SQIVND in the germline V gene (reference sequence). CDR3 size: 13 residues. Trimming left V 6 bases short and J 0 bases short, with 9 bases between. The repertoire was sequenced with immunoSEQ multiplex PCR; TCRdb's copy has only in-frame clones and lacks some. The sample lists approximately 190,000 clones; around 93% were seen once. The TCR was taken from an adult who received the AZD1222 COVID-19 vaccine. The sample consisted of peripheral blood, taken 28 days after the second AZD1222 dose. This chain joins TRBV19 and TRBJ2-7; no clear D. The DNA of the CDR3 is TGTGCCAGTAGGGCAGGCGCCTCCTACGAGCAGTACTTC. This sequence encodes CASRAGASYEQYF.